Presented here are 8 T cell receptor beta chains from one specimen sequenced in a study of monozygotic twins with inflammatory bowel disease. TCRdb reworked the 5' RACE reads into one entry per CDR3 protein, no DNA. The sample has 210,000 or so distinct CDR3 sequences. Sequencing was performed on blood. The receptors stem from a human donor with ulcerative colitis or Crohn's disease, or a healthy co-twin of an affected twin (not recorded which).

This sequence joins TRBV30 and TRBJ2-1; the TRBD2 assignment by TCRdb is unverifiable without DNA. The CDR3 covers 15 residues. Germline CDR1 and CDR2: GTSNPN and SVGIG (reference sequence). CDR3 sequence: CAWSTGTRSYNEQFF.

This chain uses TRBV27 with TRBJ1-1; TCRdb gives TRBD1 as the D gene, but with no DNA this cannot be confirmed. CDR3 length: 14 amino acids. The germline CDR1 and CDR2 sequences are MNHEY and SMNVEV (reference sequence). The CDR3: CASSPTGVGTEAFF.

The V call is TRBV10-3, the J call TRBJ1-1; the D call from TCRdb, TRBD1, cannot be confirmed without DNA. The CDR3 sequence is 13 residues long. Looked up from germline, CDR1 is ENHRY and CDR2 is SYGVKD. The chain's CDR3 is CAISLQGDTEAFF.

The V and J genes are TRBV6-2 or TRBV6-3 and TRBJ2-6; TCRdb gives TRBD1 as the D gene, but with no DNA this cannot be confirmed. CDR1 and CDR2 from the germline V gene are MNHEY and SVGEGT. The CDR3 runs 15 residues. This CDR3 reads CASRLPLSGANVLTF.

The CDR3 loop is CASSLDTRKEQFF. This sequence joins TRBV5-4 and TRBJ2-1; absent DNA, TCRdb's TRBD2 call cannot be checked. The CDR3 is 13 amino acids. Looked up from germline, CDR1 is SGHNT and CDR2 is YYREEE (reference sequence).

The V call is TRBV5-1, the J call TRBJ2-5; without DNA, the TCRdb call of TRBD2 cannot be checked. The CDR3 totals 14 residues. Looked up from germline, CDR1 is SGHRS and CDR2 is YFSETQ. CDR3 protein: CASSISGGEETQYF.

The chain uses TRBV24-1 and TRBJ1-5; the D gene TCRdb calls, TRBD1, cannot be checked with no DNA. From germline, CDR1 is KGHDR and CDR2 SFDVKD. CDR3 length: 13 amino acids. CDR3 sequence reads: CATSAGGSQPQHF.

The chain employs TRBV20-1 and TRBJ2-5. The germline V gene encodes CDR1 DFQATT and CDR2 SNEGSKA (reference sequence). The CDR3 is 12 residues long. CDR3 loop: CSAQTNQETQYF.